This paragraph covers one TCR beta chain sequence. TCRdb processed the 5' RACE reads anew with MiXCR; each CDR3 protein has one entry. Here the sample spans tens of thousands of distinct CDR3 sequences, 13% being singletons. This record belongs to a study of T cells after yellow fever vaccination. Findings and caveats of the study: Although the secondary response was weaker, it peaked faster, at day 5 versus 15.

Trimming shortened V by 0 bases and J by 10 bases, and 16 bases separated the two germline ends. This CDR3 region has 15 residues. Germline V gene sequence: CDR1 LGHNA, CDR2 YSLEER. The chain is built from TRBV4-3 and TRBJ2-1, with TRBD1 as a possible D gene (6 bases). The source material was CD8+ T cells not binding an NS4B(214-222) dextramer, sorted from PBMCs, sampled approximately 22 days after the first yellow fever vaccination. The clonotype comes from a man aged 18 to 35 who received the YFV17D yellow fever vaccine. The CDR3 DNA reads as TGCGCCAGCAGCCAAGATCTTTCAGGGACAAGGGAGCAGTTCTTC. It specifies CASSQDLSGTREQFF.